This TCR beta chain stems from a study of blood T cell repertoires in COVID-19. About the research overall: In each case, the material was cDNA or gDNA derived from T cells, B-cell-depleted T cells, or PBMCs.

The assay was immunoSEQ multiplex PCR, and TCRdb's table has in-frame clones only and misses some. This sample has some 350,000 clones, with around 86% found just once. CDR1 is LGHDT and CDR2 is YNNKEL in the germline V gene (reference sequence). Trimming took 4 bases from V and 2 from J; bases not matched to a gene: 4. The CDR3 has 14 residues. The chain employs TRBV3-1 (or the pseudogene TRBV3-2) and TRBJ2-7; 8 bases match TRBD2. The receptor comes from a human donor in a cohort sampled during active COVID-19. The sequencing input was peripheral blood. DNA for the CDR3: TGTGCCAGCAGCCGGCGGGGGGCCGCCTACGAGCAGTACTTC. Residues: CASSRRGAAYEQYF.